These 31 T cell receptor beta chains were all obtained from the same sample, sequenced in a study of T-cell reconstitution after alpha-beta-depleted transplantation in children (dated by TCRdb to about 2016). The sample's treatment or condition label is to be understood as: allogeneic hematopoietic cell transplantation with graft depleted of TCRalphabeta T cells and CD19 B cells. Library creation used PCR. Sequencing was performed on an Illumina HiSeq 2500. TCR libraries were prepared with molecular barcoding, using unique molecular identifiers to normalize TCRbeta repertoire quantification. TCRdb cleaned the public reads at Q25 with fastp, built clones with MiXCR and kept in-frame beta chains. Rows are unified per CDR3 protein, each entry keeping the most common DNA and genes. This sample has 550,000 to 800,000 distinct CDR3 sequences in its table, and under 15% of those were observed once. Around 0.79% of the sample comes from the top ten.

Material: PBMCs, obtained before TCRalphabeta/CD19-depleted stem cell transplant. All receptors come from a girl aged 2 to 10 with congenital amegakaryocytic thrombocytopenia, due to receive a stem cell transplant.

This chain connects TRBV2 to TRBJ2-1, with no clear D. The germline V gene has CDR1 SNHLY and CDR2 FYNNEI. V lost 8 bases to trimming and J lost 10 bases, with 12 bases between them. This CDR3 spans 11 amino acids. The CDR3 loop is CASLLTREQFF. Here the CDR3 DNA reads TGTGCCAGCCTCCTGACGAGGGAGCAGTTCTTC.

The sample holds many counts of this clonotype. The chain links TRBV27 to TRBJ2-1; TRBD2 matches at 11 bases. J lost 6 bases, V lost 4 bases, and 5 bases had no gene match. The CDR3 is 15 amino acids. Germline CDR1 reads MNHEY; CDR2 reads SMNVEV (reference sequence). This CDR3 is CASSSLAGGLNEQFF. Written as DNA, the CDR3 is TGTGCCAGCAGTTCCTTAGCGGGAGGGCTCAATGAGCAGTTCTTC.

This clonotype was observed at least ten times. CDR3 in amino acids: CASSLSADEQFF. As DNA, the CDR3 is TGTGCCAGCAGCCTAAGCGCGGATGAGCAGTTCTTC. The V gene is TRBV5-5, the J gene TRBJ2-1, with unresolved D. Germline CDR1 is SGHKS and CDR2 is YYEKEE (reference sequence). The V end was cut by 4 bases, the J end by 8 bases, with 10 bases between. The CDR3 runs 12 residues.

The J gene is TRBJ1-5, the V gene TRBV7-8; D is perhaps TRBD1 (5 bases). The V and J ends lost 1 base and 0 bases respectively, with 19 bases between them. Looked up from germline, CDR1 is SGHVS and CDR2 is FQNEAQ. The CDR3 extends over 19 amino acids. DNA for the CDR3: TGTGCCAGCAGCTTAGGTTTCGTGGTGGGGGGGTATAGCAATCAGCCCCAGCATTTT. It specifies CASSLGFVVGGYSNQPQHF.

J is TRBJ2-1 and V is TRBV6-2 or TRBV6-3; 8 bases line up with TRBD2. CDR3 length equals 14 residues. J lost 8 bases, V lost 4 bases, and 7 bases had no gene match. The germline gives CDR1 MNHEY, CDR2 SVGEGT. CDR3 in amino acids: CASSLGLEADEQFF. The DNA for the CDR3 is TGTGCCAGCAGTTTGGGACTAGAGGCCGATGAGCAGTTCTTC.

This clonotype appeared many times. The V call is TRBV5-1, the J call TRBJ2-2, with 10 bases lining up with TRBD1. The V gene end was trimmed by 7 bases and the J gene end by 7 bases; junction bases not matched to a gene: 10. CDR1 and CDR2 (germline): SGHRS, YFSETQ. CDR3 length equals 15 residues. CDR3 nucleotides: TGCGCCAGCCGGGACAGGGGACCGGAGGTCGGGGAGCTGTTTTTT. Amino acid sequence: CASRDRGPEVGELFF. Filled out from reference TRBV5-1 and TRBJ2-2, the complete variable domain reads KAGVTQTPRYLIKTRGQQVTLSCSPISGHRSVSWYQQTPGQGLQFLFEYFSETQRNKGNFPGRFSGRQFSNSRSEMNVSTLELGDSALYLCASRDRGPEVGELFFGEGSRLTVL.

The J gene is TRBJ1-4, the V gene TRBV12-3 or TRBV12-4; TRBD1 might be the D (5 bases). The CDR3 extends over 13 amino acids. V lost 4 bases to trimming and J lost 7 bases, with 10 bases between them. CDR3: CASSSDSREKLFF. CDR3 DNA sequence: TGTGCCAGCAGTTCCGACAGCCGTGAAAAACTGTTTTTT.

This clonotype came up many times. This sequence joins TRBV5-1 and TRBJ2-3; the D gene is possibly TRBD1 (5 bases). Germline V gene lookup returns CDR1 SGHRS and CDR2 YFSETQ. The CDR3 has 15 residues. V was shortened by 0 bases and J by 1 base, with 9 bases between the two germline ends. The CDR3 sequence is CASSLAAGRTDTQYF. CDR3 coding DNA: TGCGCCAGCAGCTTGGCGGCAGGGCGCACAGATACGCAGTATTTT.

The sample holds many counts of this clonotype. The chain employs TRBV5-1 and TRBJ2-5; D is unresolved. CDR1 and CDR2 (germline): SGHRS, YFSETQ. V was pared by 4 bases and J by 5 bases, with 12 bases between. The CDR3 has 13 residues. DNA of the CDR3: TGCGCCAGCAGCATCCGAATCGGGGAGACCCAGTACTTC. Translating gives CASSIRIGETQYF. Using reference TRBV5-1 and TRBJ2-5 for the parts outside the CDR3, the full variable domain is KAGVTQTPRYLIKTRGQQVTLSCSPISGHRSVSWYQQTPGQGLQFLFEYFSETQRNKGNFPGRFSGRQFSNSRSEMNVSTLELGDSALYLCASSIRIGETQYFGPGTRLLVL.

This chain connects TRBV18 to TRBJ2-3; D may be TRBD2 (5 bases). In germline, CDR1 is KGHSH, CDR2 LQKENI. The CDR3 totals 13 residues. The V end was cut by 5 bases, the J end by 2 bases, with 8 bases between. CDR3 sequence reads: CASSEGNTDTQYF. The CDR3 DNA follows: TGTGCCAGCTCAGAGGGAAACACAGATACGCAGTATTTT. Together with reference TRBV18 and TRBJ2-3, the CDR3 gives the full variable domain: NAGVMQNPRHLVRRRGQEARLRCSPMKGHSHVYWYRQLPEEGLKFMVYLQKENIIDESGMPKERFSAEFPKEGPSILRIQQVVRGDSAAYFCASSEGNTDTQYFGPGTRLTVL.

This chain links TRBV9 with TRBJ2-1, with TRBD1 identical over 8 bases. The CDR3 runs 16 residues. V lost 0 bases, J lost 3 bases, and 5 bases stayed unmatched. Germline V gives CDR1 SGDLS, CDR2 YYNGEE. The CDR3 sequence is CASSVVGTGGYNEQFF. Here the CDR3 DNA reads TGTGCCAGCAGCGTAGTGGGGACAGGTGGCTACAATGAGCAGTTCTTC.

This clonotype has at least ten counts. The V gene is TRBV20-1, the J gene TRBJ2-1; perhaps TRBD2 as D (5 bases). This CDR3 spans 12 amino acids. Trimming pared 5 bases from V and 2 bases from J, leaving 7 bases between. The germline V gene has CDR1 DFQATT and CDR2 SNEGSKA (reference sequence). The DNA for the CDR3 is TGCAGTGCTTCGACTACCTACAATGAGCAGTTCTTC. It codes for CSASTTYNEQFF.

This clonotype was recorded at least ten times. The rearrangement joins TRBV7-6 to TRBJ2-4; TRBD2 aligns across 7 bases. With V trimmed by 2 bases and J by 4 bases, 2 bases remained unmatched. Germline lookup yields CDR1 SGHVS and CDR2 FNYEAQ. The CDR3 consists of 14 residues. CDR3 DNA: TGTGCCAGCAGCTTACTAGCGGAAAAAAACATTCAGTACTTC. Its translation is CASSLLAEKNIQYF.

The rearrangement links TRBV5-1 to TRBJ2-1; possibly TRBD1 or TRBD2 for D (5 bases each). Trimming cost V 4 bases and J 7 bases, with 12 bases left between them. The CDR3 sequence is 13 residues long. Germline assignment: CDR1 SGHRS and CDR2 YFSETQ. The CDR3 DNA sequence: TGCGCCAGCAGCATCGGGACCCGGAATGAGCAGTTCTTC. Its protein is CASSIGTRNEQFF.

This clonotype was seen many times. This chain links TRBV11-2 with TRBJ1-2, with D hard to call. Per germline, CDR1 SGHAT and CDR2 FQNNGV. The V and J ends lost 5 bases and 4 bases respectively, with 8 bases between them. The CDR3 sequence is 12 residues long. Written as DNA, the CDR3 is TGTGCCAGCAGCGAAGGGAGCTATGGCTACACCTTC. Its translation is CASSEGSYGYTF.

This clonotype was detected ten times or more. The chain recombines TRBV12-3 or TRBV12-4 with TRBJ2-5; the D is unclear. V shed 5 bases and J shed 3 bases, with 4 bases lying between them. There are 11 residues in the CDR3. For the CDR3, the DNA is TGTGCCAGCAGTCCTAAAGAGACCCAGTACTTC. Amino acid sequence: CASSPKETQYF.

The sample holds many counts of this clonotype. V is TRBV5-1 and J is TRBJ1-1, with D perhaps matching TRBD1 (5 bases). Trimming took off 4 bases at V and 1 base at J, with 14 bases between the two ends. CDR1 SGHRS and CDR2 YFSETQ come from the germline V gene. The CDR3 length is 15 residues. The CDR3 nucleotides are TGCGCCAGCAGCGCGGACGGGACTTCGAACACTGAAGCTTTCTTT. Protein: CASSADGTSNTEAFF.

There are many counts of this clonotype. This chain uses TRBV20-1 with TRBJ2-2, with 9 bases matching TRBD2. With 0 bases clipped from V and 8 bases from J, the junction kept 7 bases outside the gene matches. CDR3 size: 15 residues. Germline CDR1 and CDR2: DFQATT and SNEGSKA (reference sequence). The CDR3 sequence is CSARDYLAGSGELFF. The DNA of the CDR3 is TGCAGTGCTAGAGATTATCTAGCGGGATCGGGGGAGCTGTTTTTT.

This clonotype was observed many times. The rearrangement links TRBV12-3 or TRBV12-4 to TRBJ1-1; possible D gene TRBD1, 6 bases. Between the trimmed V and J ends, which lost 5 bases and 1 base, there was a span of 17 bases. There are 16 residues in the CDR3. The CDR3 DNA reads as TGTGCCAGCAGTGAGAGAGGTAGGGGACAGAACACTGAAGCTTTCTTT. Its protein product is CASSERGRGQNTEAFF.

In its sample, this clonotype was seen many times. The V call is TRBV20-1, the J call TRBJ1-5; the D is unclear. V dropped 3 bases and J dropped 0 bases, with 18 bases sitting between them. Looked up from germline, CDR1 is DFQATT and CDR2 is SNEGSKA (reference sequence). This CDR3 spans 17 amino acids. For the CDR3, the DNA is TGCAGTGCTAGTCGGTTATCTGGGTCGGGTAGCAATCAGCCCCAGCATTTT. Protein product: CSASRLSGSGSNQPQHF.

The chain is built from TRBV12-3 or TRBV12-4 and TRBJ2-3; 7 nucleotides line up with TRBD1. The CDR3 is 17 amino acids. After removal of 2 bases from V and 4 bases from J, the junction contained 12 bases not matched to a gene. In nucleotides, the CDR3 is TGTGCCAGCAGTTTAACCGCGTGGGACAGTTTCCCAGATACGCAGTATTTT. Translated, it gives CASSLTAWDSFPDTQYF.

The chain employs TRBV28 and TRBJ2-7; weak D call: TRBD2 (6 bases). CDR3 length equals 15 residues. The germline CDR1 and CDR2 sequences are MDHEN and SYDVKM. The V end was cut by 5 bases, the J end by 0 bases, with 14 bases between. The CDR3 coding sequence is TGTGCCAGCAGTGCCAGGGTAGCGGTCTCCTACGAGCAGTACTTC. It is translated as CASSARVAVSYEQYF.

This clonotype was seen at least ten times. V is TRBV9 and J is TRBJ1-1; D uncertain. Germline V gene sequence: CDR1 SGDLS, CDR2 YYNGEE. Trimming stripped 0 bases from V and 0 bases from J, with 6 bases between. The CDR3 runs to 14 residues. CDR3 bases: TGTGCCAGCAGCGTAGAGGTCATGAACACTGAAGCTTTCTTT. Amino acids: CASSVEVMNTEAFF.

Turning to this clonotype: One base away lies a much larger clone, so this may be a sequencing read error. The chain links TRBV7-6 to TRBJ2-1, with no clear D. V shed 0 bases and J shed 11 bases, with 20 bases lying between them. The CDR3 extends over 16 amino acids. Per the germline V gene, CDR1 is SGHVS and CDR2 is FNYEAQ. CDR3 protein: CASSLAWGSLVNKQFF. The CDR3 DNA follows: TGTGCCAGCAGCTTAGCTTGGGGTAGCCTCGTGAATAAGCAGTTCTTC.

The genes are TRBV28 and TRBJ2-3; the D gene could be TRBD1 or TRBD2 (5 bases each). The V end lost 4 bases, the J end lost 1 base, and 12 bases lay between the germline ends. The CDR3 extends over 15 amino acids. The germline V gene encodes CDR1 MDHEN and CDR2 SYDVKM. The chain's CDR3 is CASSSRGPGTDTQYF. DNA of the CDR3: TGTGCCAGCAGTTCGAGGGGTCCTGGCACAGATACGCAGTATTTT. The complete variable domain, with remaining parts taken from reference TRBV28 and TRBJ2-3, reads DVKVTQSSRYLVKRTGEKVFLECVQDMDHENMFWYRQDPGLGLRLIYFSYDVKMKEKGDIPEGYSVSREKKERFSLILESASTNQTSMYLCASSSRGPGTDTQYFGPGTRLTVL.

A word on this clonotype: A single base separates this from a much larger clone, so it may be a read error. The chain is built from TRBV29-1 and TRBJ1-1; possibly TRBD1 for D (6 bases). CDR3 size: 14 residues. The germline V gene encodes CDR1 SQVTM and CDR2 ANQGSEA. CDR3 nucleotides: TGCAGCGTTGAATACAGGGTCTCAGTTTCTGAAGCTCTCTTT. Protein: CSVEYRVSVSEALF.

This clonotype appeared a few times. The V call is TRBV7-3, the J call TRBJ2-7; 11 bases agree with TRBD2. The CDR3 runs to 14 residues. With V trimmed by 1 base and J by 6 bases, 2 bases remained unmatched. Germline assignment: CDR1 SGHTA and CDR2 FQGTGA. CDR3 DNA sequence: TGTGCCAGCAGCTTAATCGGACTAGCGGGCGAGCAGTACTTC. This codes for CASSLIGLAGEQYF.

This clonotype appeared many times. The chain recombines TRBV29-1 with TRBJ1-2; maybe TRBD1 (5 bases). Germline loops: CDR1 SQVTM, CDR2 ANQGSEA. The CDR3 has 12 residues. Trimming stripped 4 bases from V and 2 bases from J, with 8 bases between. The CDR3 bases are TGCAGCGTTGGGGACGGAAACTATGGCTACACCTTC. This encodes CSVGDGNYGYTF.

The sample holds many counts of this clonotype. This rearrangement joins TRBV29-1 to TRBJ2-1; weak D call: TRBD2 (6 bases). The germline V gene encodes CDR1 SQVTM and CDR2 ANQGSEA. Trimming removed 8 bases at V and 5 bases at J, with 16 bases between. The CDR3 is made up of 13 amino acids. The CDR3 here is CSPRLVNDNEQFF. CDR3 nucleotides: TGCAGCCCCCGACTAGTTAACGACAATGAGCAGTTCTTC.

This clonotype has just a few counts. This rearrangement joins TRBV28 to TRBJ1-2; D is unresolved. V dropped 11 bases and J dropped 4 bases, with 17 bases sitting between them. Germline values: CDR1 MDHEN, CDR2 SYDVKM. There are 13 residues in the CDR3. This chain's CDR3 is CAVRPFLRYGYTF. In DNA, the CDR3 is TGTGCCGTCCGCCCGTTCCTACGCTATGGCTACACCTTC.

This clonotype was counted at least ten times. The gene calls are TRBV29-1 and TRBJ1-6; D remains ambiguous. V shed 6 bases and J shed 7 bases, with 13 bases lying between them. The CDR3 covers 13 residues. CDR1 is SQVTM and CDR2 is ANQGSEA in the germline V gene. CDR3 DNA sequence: TGCAGCGTCGGGGTAGGGTGGAATTCACCCCTCCACTTT. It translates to CSVGVGWNSPLHF. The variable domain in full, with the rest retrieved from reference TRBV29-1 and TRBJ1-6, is SAVISQKPSRDICQRGTSLTIQCQVDSQVTMMFWYRQQPGQSLTLIATANQGSEATYESGFVIDKFPISRPNLTFSTLTVSNMSPEDSSIYLCSVGVGWNSPLHFGNGTRLTVT.